A selection of T cell receptor beta chains follows, all from one sample in a study of cytomegalovirus exposure and HLA in healthy donors. The data were produced by immunoSEQ multiplex PCR, yet TCRdb's version contains in-frame clones alone and is incomplete. The table includes approximately 59,000 clones, about 92% detected once. The sequenced sample consisted of PBMCs. These receptors were collected from a man younger than 35 in good health and CMV-seropositive. Each CDR3 is given with its conserved first and last residue. D genes are given only for firm matches. The size of a clone is reported for some rows only, either as once, few or many, or as a class for expanded clones.

13	TRBV7-3	TRBD1	.	TRBJ2-7	CASSVDRGYEQYF	TGTGCCAGCAGTGTGGACAGGGGCTACGAGCAGTACTTC
15	TRBV11-2	TRBD2	once	TRBJ2-2	CASSFTSGRTGELFF	TGTGCCAGCAGCTTTACTAGCGGGAGGACCGGGGAGCTGTTTTTT
13	TRBV7-2	.	.	TRBJ1-2	CASSSRQNYGYTF	TGTGCCAGCAGCTCCCGACAGAACTATGGCTACACCTTC
17	TRBV18	.	.	TRBJ1-1	CASSPQGSALVNTEAFF	TGTGCCAGCTCACCACAGGGGTCCGCCCTTGTGAACACTGAAGCTTTCTTT
15	TRBV9	.	.	TRBJ2-3	CASSVVGASTDTQYF	TGTGCCAGCAGCGTAGTCGGAGCTAGCACAGATACGCAGTATTTT
16	TRBV7-6	TRBD2	.	TRBJ2-4	CASSLDQRDGWDIQYF	TGTGCCAGCAGCTTAGACCAGCGGGACGGGTGGGACATTCAGTACTTC
15	TRBV6-1	TRBD1	.	TRBJ1-5	CASSPGQGANQPQHF	TGTGCCAGCAGCCCGGGACAGGGGGCAAACCAGCCCCAGCATTTT
11	TRBV30	TRBD1	.	TRBJ1-5	CAWGQGQPQHF	TGTGCCTGGGGACAGGGTCAGCCCCAGCATTTT
11	TRBV29-1	.	.	TRBJ1-1	CSAGGRTEAFF	TGCAGCGCTGGCGGCCGCACTGAAGCTTTCTTT
14	TRBV10-2	.	.	TRBJ2-7	CASSENSYSYEQYF	TGCGCCAGCAGCGAGAATAGCTACTCCTACGAGCAGTACTTC
14	TRBV5-1	.	.	TRBJ1-1	CASSLLQGGTEAFF	TGCGCCAGCAGCCTGCTACAGGGAGGGACTGAAGCTTTCTTT